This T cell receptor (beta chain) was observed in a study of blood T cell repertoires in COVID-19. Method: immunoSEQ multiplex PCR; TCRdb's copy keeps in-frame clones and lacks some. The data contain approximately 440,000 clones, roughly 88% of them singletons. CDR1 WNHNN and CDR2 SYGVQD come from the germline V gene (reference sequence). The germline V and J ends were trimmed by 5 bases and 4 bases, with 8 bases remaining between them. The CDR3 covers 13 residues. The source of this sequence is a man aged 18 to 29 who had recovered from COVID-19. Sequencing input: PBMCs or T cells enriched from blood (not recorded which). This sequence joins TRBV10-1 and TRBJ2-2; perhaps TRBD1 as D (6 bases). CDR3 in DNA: TGCGCCAGCAGTAAACAGGGCACCGGGGAGCTGTTTTTT. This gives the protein CASSKQGTGELFF.